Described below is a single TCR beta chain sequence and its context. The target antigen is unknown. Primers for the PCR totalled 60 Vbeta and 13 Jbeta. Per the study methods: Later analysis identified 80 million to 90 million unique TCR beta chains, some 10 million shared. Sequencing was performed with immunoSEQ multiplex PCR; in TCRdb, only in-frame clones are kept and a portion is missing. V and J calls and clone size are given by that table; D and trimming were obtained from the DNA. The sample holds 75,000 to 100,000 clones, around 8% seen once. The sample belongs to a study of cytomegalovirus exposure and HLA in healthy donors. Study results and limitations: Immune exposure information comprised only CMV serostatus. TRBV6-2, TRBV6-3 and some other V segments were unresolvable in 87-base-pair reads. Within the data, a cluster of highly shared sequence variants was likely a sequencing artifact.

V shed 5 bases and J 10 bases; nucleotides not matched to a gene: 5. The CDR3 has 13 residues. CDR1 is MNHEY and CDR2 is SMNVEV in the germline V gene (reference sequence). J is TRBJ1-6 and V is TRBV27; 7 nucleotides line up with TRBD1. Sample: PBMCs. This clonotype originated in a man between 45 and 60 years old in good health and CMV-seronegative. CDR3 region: CASSAGGLSPLHF. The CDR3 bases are TGTGCCAGCAGTGCAGGGGGGCTCTCACCCCTCCACTTT.